This T cell receptor (beta chain) was captured by sequencing in a study of beta chain features in type 1 diabetes. Broader study findings: Sampled from patients, naive, central memory and Treg TCRB repertoires appeared more similar than those sampled from healthy donors. More deletions and fewer insertions at VDJ junctions were seen in type 1 diabetes patients. Shorter TCRB CDR3s, moderately but significantly so, marked every one of the four CD4+ subsets in Type 1 diabetes patients.

The length of the CDR3 is 16 residues. Germline V gives CDR1 MGHRA, CDR2 YSYEKL. V was pared by 0 bases and J by 7 bases, with 18 bases between. Comments on this clone: Its antigen is currently unknown.

Expressed TCRB transcripts got sequenced, as all isolated RNA was reverse transcribed. Libraries were prepared by immunoSEQ multiplex PCR; TCRdb keeps only in-frame clonotypes and omits some of them. The sample consists of hundreds of thousands of clones, under 15% of them appearing once. This chain connects TRBV4-1 to TRBJ1-2; D is ambiguous. Specimen: naive CD4+ T cells from blood. The sequence was obtained from a man between 18 and 35 years old with type 1 diabetes. The CDR3 is CASSQDLASYYSGYTF. CDR3 nucleotide sequence: TGCGCCAGCAGCCAAGATCTCGCCAGTTATTATAGTGGCTACACCTTC.